This entry concerns a single TCR beta chain. Its cognate antigen is unknown. This record comes from a study of vaccination and CD4 T cells after COVID-19. At the level of the study: Four females and six males made up the convalescents, with two Hispanic.

V lost 3 bases to trimming and J lost 4 bases, with 6 bases between them. The CDR3 totals 12 residues. This sample's treatment: roughly ten-day PBMC culture with coronavirus spike peptide pools or control peptides (ViraFEST assay). The assay that was used to sequence DNA from cultured CD4+ T cells was the Oncomine TCR Beta short-read assay. TCRdb redid the calling of the PCR reads with MiXCR, one entry per CDR3 protein. Altogether about 14,000 distinct CDR3 sequences are present, approximately 24% being singletons, with the ten largest covering 18%. The chain joins TRBV12-3 or TRBV12-4 to TRBJ1-2; D gene unclear. This clonotype was sampled from a human donor who had recovered from COVID-19. The sequencing here drew on CD4+ T cells from blood, cultured in vitro, taken after SARS-CoV-2 vaccination. CDR3 coding DNA: TGTGCCAGCAGTTTTACAAGCTATGGCTACACCTTC. Translated: CASSFTSYGYTF.